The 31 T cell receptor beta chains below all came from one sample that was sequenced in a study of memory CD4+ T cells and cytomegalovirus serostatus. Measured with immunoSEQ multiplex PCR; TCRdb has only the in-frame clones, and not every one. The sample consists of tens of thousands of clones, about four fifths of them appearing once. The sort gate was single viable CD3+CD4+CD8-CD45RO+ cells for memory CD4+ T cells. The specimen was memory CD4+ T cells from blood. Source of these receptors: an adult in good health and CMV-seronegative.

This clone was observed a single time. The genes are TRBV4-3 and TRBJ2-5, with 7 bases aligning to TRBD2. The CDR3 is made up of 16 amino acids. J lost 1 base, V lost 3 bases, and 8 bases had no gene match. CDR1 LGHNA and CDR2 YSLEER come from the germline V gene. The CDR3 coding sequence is TGCGCCAGCAGCCAGGTCGCGACTAGCTTCCAAGAGACCCAGTACTTC. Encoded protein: CASSQVATSFQETQYF.

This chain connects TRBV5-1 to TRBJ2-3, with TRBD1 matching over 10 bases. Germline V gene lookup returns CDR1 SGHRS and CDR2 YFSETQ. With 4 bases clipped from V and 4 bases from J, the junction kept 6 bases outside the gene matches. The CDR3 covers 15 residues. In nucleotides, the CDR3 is TGCGCCAGCAGCCCGGGACAGGGGAAGTCAGATACGCAGTATTTT. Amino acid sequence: CASSPGQGKSDTQYF.

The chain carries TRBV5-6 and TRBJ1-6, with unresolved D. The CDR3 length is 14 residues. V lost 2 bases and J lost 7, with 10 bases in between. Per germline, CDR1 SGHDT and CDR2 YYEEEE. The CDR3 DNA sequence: TGTGCCAGCAGCTTATACGGGCGCAATTCACCCCTCCACTTT. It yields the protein CASSLYGRNSPLHF.

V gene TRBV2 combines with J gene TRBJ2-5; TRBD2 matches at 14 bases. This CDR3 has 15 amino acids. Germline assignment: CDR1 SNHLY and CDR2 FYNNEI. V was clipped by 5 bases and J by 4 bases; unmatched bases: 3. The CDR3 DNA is TGTGCCAGCAGTAGACTAGCGGGGGGGGTAGAGACCCAGTACTTC. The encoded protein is CASSRLAGGVETQYF.

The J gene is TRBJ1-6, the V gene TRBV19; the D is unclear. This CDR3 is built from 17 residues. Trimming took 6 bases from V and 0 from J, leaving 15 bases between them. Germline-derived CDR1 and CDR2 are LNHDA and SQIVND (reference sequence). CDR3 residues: CASRAGPTSSYNSPLHF. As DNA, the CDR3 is TGTGCCAGTAGGGCAGGCCCCACGAGCTCCTATAATTCACCCCTCCACTTT.

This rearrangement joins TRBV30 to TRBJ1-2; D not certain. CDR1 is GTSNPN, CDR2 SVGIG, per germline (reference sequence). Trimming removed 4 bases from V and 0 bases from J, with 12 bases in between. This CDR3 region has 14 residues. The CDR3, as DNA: TGTGCCTGGAAGCGGGTCGCAGCTAACTATGGCTACACCTTC. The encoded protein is CAWKRVAANYGYTF.

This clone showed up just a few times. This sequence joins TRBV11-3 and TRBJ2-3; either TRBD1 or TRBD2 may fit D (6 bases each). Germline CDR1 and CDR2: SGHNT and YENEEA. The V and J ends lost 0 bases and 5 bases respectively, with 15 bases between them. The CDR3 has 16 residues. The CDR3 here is CASSLDQGGRGDTQYF. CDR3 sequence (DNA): TGTGCCAGCAGCTTAGATCAAGGGGGGCGGGGAGATACGCAGTATTTT.

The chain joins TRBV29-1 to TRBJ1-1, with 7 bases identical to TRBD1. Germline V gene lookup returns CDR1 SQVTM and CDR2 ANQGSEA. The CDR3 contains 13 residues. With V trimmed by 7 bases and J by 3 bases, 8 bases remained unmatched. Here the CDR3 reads CSALEQGDTEAFF. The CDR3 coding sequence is TGCAGCGCGCTCGAGCAGGGGGACACTGAAGCTTTCTTT.

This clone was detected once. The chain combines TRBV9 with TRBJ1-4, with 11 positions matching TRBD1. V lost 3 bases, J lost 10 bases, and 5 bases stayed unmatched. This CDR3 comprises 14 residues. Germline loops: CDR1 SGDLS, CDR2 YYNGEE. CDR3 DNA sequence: TGTGCCAGCAGCGAGAAGGGGACAGGGGGAAAACTGTTTTTT. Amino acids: CASSEKGTGGKLFF.

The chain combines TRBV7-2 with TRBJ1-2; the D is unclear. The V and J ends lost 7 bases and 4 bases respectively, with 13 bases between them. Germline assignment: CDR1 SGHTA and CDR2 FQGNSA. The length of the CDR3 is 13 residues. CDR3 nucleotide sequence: TGTGCCAGCACCTCCGGGATTTTCTATGGCTACACCTTC. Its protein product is CASTSGIFYGYTF.

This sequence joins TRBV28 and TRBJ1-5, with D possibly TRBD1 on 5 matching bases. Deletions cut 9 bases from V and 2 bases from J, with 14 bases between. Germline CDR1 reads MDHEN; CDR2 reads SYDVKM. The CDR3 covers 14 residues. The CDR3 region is CASGGERGNQPQHF. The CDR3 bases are TGTGCCAGTGGGGGGGAGAGGGGCAATCAGCCCCAGCATTTT.

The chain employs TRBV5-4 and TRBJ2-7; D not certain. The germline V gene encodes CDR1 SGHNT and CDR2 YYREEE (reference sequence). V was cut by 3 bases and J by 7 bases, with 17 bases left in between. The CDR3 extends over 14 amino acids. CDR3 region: CASSSWDRAREQYF. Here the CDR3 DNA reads TGTGCCAGCAGCTCTTGGGATAGGGCGAGGGAGCAGTACTTC.

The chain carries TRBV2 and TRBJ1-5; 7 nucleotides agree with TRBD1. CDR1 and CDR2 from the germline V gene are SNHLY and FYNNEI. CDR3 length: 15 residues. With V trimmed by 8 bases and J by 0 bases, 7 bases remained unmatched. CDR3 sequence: CASSRDRNSNQPQHF. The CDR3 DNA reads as TGTGCCAGCTCCCGGGACAGAAATAGCAATCAGCCCCAGCATTTT.

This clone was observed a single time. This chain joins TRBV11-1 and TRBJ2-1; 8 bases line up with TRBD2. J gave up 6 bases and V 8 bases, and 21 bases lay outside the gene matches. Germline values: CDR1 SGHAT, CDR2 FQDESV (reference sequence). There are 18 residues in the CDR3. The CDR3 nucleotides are TGTGCCAGCCTTCCCAGTGAAGCAAGCGGGGGCGCCGGCAATGAGCAGTTCTTC. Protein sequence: CASLPSEASGGAGNEQFF.

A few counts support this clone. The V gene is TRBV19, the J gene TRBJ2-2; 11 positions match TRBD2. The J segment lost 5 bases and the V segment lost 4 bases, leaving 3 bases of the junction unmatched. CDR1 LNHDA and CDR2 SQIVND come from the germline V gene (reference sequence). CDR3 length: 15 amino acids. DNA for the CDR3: TGTGCCAGTAGTAAACCTAGCGGGGGGACCGGGGAGCTGTTTTTT. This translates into CASSKPSGGTGELFF.

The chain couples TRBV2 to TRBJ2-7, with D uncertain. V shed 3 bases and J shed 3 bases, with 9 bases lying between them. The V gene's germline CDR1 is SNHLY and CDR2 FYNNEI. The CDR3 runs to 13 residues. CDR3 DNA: TGTGCCAGCAGTGATGTTTTCAGCTACGAGCAGTACTTC. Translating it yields CASSDVFSYEQYF.

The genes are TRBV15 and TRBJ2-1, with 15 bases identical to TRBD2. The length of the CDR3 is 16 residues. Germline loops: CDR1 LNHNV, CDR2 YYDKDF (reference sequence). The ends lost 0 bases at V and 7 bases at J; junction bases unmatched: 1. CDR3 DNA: TGTGCCACCAGCAGAGAGGGGACTAGCGGGGGGAATGAGCAGTTCTTC. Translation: CATSREGTSGGNEQFF.

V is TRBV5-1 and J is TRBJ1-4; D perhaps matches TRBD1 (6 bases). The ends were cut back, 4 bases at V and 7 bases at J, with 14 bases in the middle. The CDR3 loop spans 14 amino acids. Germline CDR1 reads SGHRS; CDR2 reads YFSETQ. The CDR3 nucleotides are TGCGCCAGCAGCACCACAGGGATACGTGAAAAACTGTTTTTT. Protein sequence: CASSTTGIREKLFF.

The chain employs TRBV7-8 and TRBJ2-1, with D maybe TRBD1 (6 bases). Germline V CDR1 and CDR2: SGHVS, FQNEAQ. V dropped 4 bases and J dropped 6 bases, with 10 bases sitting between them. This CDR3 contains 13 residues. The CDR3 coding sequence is TGTGCCAGCAGCTCCGGACAGACCAATGAGCAGTTCTTC. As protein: CASSSGQTNEQFF.

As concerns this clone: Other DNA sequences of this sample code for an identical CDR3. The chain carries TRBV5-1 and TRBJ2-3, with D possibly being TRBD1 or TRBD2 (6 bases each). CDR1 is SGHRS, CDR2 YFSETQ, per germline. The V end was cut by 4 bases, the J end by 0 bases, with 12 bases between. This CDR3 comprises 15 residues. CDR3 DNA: TGCGCCAGCAGCCTCACAGGGACTAGCACAGATACGCAGTATTTT. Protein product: CASSLTGTSTDTQYF.

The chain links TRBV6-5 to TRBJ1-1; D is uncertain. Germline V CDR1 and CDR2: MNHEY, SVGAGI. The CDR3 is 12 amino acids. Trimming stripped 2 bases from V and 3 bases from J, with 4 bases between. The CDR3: CASSYADTEAFF. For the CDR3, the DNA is TGTGCCAGCAGTTACGCGGACACTGAAGCTTTCTTT.

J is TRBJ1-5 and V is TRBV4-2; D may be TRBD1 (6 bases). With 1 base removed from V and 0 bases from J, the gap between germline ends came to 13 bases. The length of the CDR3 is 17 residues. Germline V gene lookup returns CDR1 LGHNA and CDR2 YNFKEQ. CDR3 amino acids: CASSQARGGYSNQPQHF. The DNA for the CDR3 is TGTGCCAGCAGCCAAGCGAGGGGGGGGTATAGCAATCAGCCCCAGCATTTT.

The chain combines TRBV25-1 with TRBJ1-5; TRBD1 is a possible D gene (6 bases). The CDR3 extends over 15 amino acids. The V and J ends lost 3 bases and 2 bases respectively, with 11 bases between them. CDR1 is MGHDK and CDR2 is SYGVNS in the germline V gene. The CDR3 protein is CASSDPGVGNQPQHF. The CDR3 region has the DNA TGTGCCAGCAGTGACCCAGGGGTCGGCAATCAGCCCCAGCATTTT.

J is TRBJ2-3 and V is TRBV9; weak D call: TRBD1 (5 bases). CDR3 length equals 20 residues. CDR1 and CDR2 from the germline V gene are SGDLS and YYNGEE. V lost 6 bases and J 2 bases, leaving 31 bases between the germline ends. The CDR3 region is CASTRTLTPTRAGNTDTQYF. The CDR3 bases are TGTGCCAGCACCAGAACCCTAACCCCGACTCGGGCAGGGAACACAGATACGCAGTATTTT.

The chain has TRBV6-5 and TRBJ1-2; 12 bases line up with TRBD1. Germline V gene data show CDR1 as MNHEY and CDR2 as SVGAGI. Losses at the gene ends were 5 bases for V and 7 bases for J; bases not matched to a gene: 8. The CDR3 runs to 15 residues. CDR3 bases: TGTGCCAGCAGTAATCACGGGACAGGGGGCTCTGGCTACACCTTC. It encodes CASSNHGTGGSGYTF.

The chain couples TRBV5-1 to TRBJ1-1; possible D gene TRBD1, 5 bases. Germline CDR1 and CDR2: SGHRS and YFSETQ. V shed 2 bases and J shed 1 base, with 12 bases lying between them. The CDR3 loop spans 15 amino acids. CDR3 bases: TGCGCCAGCAGCTTCCAGCAGGGTCCGAACACTGAAGCTTTCTTT. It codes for CASSFQQGPNTEAFF.

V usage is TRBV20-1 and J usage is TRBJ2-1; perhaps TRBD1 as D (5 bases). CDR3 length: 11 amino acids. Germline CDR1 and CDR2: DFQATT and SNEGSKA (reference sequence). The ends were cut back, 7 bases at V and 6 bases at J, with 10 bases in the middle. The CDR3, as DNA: TGCAGTGTGTCAAGGGGCAATGAGCAGTTCTTC. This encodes CSVSRGNEQFF.

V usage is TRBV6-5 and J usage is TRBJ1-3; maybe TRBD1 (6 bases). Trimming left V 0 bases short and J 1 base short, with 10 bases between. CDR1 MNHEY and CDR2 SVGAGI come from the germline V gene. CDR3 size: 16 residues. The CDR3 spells CASSYSGAQSGNTIYF. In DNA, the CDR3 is TGTGCCAGCAGTTACTCGGGGGCACAATCTGGAAACACCATATATTTT.

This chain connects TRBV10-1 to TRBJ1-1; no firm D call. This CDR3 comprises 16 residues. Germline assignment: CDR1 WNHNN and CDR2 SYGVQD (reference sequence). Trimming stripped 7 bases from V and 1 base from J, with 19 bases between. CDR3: CASTSAPDWANTEAFF. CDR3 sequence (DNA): TGCGCCAGCACATCGGCCCCGGATTGGGCGAACACTGAAGCTTTCTTT.

The CDR3 protein is CASSYEVSTNEKLFF. In nucleotides, the CDR3 is TGTGCCAGTAGCTATGAGGTGTCGACTAATGAAAAACTGTTTTTT. V gene TRBV19 combines with J gene TRBJ1-4; the D is unclear. The CDR3 runs to 15 residues. The germline gives CDR1 LNHDA, CDR2 SQIVND (reference sequence). The ends were cut back, 6 bases at V and 2 bases at J, with 13 bases in the middle. Full variable domain (remainder filled in from reference TRBV19 and TRBJ1-4): DGGITQSPKYLFRKEGQNVTLSCEQNLNHDAMYWYRQDPGQGLRLIYYSQIVNDFQKGDIAEGYSVSREKKESFPLTVTSAQKNPTAFYLCASSYEVSTNEKLFFGSGTQLSVL.

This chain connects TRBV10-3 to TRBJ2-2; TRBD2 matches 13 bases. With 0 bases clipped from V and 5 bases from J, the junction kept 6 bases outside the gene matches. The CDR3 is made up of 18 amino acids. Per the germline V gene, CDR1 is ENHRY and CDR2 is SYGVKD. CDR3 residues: CAISESVRLAGGTGELFF. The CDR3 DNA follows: TGTGCCATCAGTGAGTCGGTCCGACTAGCGGGGGGTACCGGGGAGCTGTTTTTT.